This note documents a single TCR beta chain sequence. This sample is drawn from a study of CD8 T cells in Susac syndrome. This CDR3 has 13 amino acids. The germline V and J ends were trimmed by 3 bases and 8 bases, with 13 bases remaining between them. Germline V lookup: CDR1 SGHAT, CDR2 FQNNGV. The RNA input was roughly 0.45 to 1 ug, and it was reverse transcribed with random hexamers. Each CDR3 protein is one row after TCRdb ran MiXCR on the immunoSEQ multiplex PCR reads. The sample lists 90,000 to 150,000 distinct CDR3 sequences, around 94% occurring once. Material for sequencing was CD4+ T cells from PBMCs. This chain joins TRBV11-2 and TRBJ1-1, with D unresolved. This TCR was recovered from a human donor in good health. The chain's CDR3 is CASSFRGGEEAFF. The CDR3, as DNA: TGTGCCAGCAGCTTTAGAGGTGGGGAGGAAGCTTTCTTT.